This T cell receptor (beta chain) was observed in a study of regulatory T cells in long-lasting Graves disease. Libraries of TCR beta came from iRepertoire HTBI primers plus Arm-PCR of CDR3 regions. MiXCR was run by TCRdb on the multiplex PCR reads, yielding one entry per CDR3 protein. The profile covers roughly 400,000 distinct CDR3 sequences, with roughly 15% appearing a single time and approximately 22% taken by the ten largest. The CDR3 has 15 residues. Trimming pared 4 bases from V and 2 bases from J, leaving 14 bases between. Per germline, CDR1 LGHDT and CDR2 YNNKEL (reference sequence). The time point here: newly diagnosed GD, antithyroid drugs for less than 3 months. RNA from PBMCs was the source of the TCR library. The data were also submitted as part of a second study, on T cells in Graves' hyperthyroidism and ophthalmopathy. Turning to that study: Researchers ran a first-round RT-PCR on the TCR CDR3 using the HTBI primer set.

The J gene is TRBJ1-2, the V gene TRBV3-1, with no clear D. This receptor was obtained from a woman younger than 30 with Graves disease. The sample here was peripheral blood mononuclear cells (PBMCs), taken at new diagnosis, from a patient treated with antithyroid drugs. The CDR3 loop reads CASSPTEASNYGYTF. CDR3 sequence (DNA): TGTGCCAGCAGCCCCACTGAAGCAAGCAACTATGGCTACACCTTC.